The rows below give T cell receptor beta chains drawn from one sample of a study of blood T cell repertoires in COVID-19. Libraries were prepared by immunoSEQ multiplex PCR; TCRdb keeps only in-frame clonotypes and omits some of them. The sample lists 90,000 or so clones, about 83% occurring once. The specimen sequenced was peripheral blood. The source of these receptors is a human donor in a cohort sampled during active COVID-19. Each CDR3 is given with its conserved first and last residue. The order of the fields is clone size, V gene, D gene, J gene, CDR3 DNA, CDR3 protein. A D gene is named only where the DNA matches it firmly. Some rows mark clone size as missing; the rest say once, few, many or name a class of expanded clone.

abundance: -
v_gene: TRBV6-5
d_gene: -
j_gene: TRBJ1-1
CDR3nt: TGTGCCAGCAGTTACACTCCCACCTTTTTCGCTGAAGCTTTCTTT
CDR3aa: CASSYTPTFFAEAFF

abundance: -
v_gene: TRBV7-8
d_gene: -
j_gene: TRBJ2-1
CDR3nt: TGTGCCAGCAGCTTAGTATTACCCGCCAGGGTTAATGAGCAGTTCTTC
CDR3aa: CASSLVLPARVNEQFF

abundance: once
v_gene: TRBV28
d_gene: -
j_gene: TRBJ1-5
CDR3nt: TGTGCCACTATGGCCCGGGACTCCATGCGTCAGCCCCAGCATTTT
CDR3aa: CATMARDSMRQPQHF

abundance: -
v_gene: TRBV5-6
d_gene: -
j_gene: TRBJ1-1
CDR3nt: TGTGCCAGCAGCCCCAGGGACATGAACACTGAAGCTTTCTTT
CDR3aa: CASSPRDMNTEAFF

abundance: -
v_gene: TRBV5-6
d_gene: TRBD1
j_gene: TRBJ2-2
CDR3nt: TGTGCCAGCAGCTCGGGACAGGTAGTCGGTGCGTTTTTT
CDR3aa: CASSSGQVVGAFF

abundance: -
v_gene: TRBV6-5
d_gene: -
j_gene: TRBJ1-1
CDR3nt: TGTGCCAGCAGTTACAACGGTCCGGGTGAAGCTTTCTTT
CDR3aa: CASSYNGPGEAFF

abundance: -
v_gene: TRBV2
d_gene: -
j_gene: TRBJ1-2
CDR3nt: TGTGCCAGCAGTGAAGGAGGGTTTGGCTACACCTTC
CDR3aa: CASSEGGFGYTF

abundance: -
v_gene: TRBV25-1
d_gene: TRBD1
j_gene: TRBJ1-2
CDR3nt: TGTGCCAGCAGCGACAGGGTAAACTATGGCTACACCTTC
CDR3aa: CASSDRVNYGYTF

abundance: -
v_gene: TRBV7-2
d_gene: -
j_gene: TRBJ1-2
CDR3nt: TGTGCCAGCAGCTACGGGTTCGGGTCAAGGGGCCTTAACTATGGCTACACCTTC
CDR3aa: CASSYGFGSRGLNYGYTF

abundance: -
v_gene: TRBV2
d_gene: TRBD1
j_gene: TRBJ2-7
CDR3nt: TGTGCCAGCAGTGATACGGCGGGACAGGGGGAGCAGTACTTC
CDR3aa: CASSDTAGQGEQYF

abundance: -
v_gene: TRBV9
d_gene: TRBD1
j_gene: TRBJ1-4
CDR3nt: TGTGCCAGCAGCGTTATGGACAGGGTGAACGAAAAACTGTTTTTT
CDR3aa: CASSVMDRVNEKLFF

abundance: -
v_gene: TRBV3-1/TRBV3-2
d_gene: TRBD2
j_gene: TRBJ2-5
CDR3nt: TGTGCCAGCAGCCCAACCCCTGCAACACTAGCGGGGGGTCGGGAGACCCAGTACTTC
CDR3aa: CASSPTPATLAGGRETQYF

abundance: -
v_gene: TRBV5-1
d_gene: TRBD2
j_gene: TRBJ2-1
CDR3nt: TGCGCCAGCAGCTTTAGCGGGAGCTCCTACAATGAGCAGTTCTTC
CDR3aa: CASSFSGSSYNEQFF

abundance: -
v_gene: TRBV6-5
d_gene: TRBD1
j_gene: TRBJ1-1
CDR3nt: TGTGCCAGCAAGTCAGGGGGGCCTGAAGCTTTCTTT
CDR3aa: CASKSGGPEAFF

abundance: -
v_gene: TRBV5-6
d_gene: TRBD1
j_gene: TRBJ2-2
CDR3nt: TGTGCCAGCAGCTTGTACGGGACAGCGCGTAACACCGGGGAGCTGTTTTTT
CDR3aa: CASSLYGTARNTGELFF

abundance: -
v_gene: TRBV7-2
d_gene: -
j_gene: TRBJ2-7
CDR3nt: TGTGCCAGCAGCCCTGGAGGCTACGAGCAGTACTTC
CDR3aa: CASSPGGYEQYF

abundance: -
v_gene: TRBV7-9
d_gene: -
j_gene: TRBJ2-5
CDR3nt: TGTGCCAGCAGCTTCCAAATAGCGTGGGAGACCCAGTACTTC
CDR3aa: CASSFQIAWETQYF

abundance: -
v_gene: TRBV27
d_gene: TRBD1
j_gene: TRBJ2-7
CDR3nt: TGTGCCAGCAGTTCCGCCCTCACCGGGACAGGGGTCAAATACGAGCAGTACTTC
CDR3aa: CASSSALTGTGVKYEQYF

abundance: -
v_gene: TRBV10-3
d_gene: -
j_gene: TRBJ2-3
CDR3nt: TGTGCCATCAGTGAGTCGTTGGGCAGCACAGATACGCAGTATTTT
CDR3aa: CAISESLGSTDTQYF

abundance: -
v_gene: TRBV4-3
d_gene: TRBD2
j_gene: TRBJ2-3
CDR3nt: TGCGCCAGCAGCCAAGATTTGGCTAGCGGGAGCACAGATACGCAGTATTTT
CDR3aa: CASSQDLASGSTDTQYF

abundance: -
v_gene: TRBV27
d_gene: TRBD2
j_gene: TRBJ2-1
CDR3nt: TGTGCCAGCAGTTTCCGGGGACTAGACTTGGGCAATGAGCAGTTCTTC
CDR3aa: CASSFRGLDLGNEQFF

abundance: -
v_gene: TRBV19
d_gene: -
j_gene: TRBJ1-5
CDR3nt: TGTGCCAGTAGGGAAACAGGTCGTAGCAATCAGCCCCAGCATTTT
CDR3aa: CASRETGRSNQPQHF

abundance: -
v_gene: TRBV7-2
d_gene: TRBD1
j_gene: TRBJ2-7
CDR3nt: TGTGCCAGCAGCTTAGCTAGTTCGGGACAGGGTTCCTACGAGCAGTACTTC
CDR3aa: CASSLASSGQGSYEQYF

abundance: few
v_gene: TRBV5-1
d_gene: TRBD1
j_gene: TRBJ2-1
CDR3nt: TGCGCCAGCAGCTTGGGACAGGGGCCCCAGGATGAGCAGTTCTTC
CDR3aa: CASSLGQGPQDEQFF

abundance: once
v_gene: TRBV19
d_gene: TRBD2
j_gene: TRBJ2-5
CDR3nt: TGTGCCAGTAGTATTTCTAGCGGGGCTCGGGAGACCCAGTACTTC
CDR3aa: CASSISSGARETQYF

abundance: -
v_gene: TRBV28
d_gene: TRBD1
j_gene: TRBJ2-3
CDR3nt: TGTGCCAGCAGTTTGAGCAGGGGGCTCGGCAGTAACACAGATACGCAGTATTTT
CDR3aa: CASSLSRGLGSNTDTQYF

abundance: -
v_gene: TRBV7-2
d_gene: -
j_gene: TRBJ2-7
CDR3nt: TGTGCCAGCAGCTTAACCGGGGACGAGCAGTACTTC
CDR3aa: CASSLTGDEQYF

abundance: -
v_gene: TRBV9
d_gene: -
j_gene: TRBJ2-1
CDR3nt: TGTGCCAGCGGGGGTTACACGGGAGTCAATGAGCAGTTCTTC
CDR3aa: CASGGYTGVNEQFF

abundance: many
v_gene: TRBV19
d_gene: -
j_gene: TRBJ1-3
CDR3nt: TGTGCCACAGGGGACCGCAGCTCTGGAAACACCATATATTTT
CDR3aa: CATGDRSSGNTIYF

abundance: -
v_gene: TRBV7-2
d_gene: TRBD1
j_gene: TRBJ1-3
CDR3nt: TGTGCCAGCAGCCCCGGGACAGGGGGCAAGGGAAACACCATATATTTT
CDR3aa: CASSPGTGGKGNTIYF

abundance: once
v_gene: TRBV11-3
d_gene: TRBD2
j_gene: TRBJ2-7
CDR3nt: TGTGCCAGCAGCTTCCTCTACAGCGGGAGGTACCACTACGAGCAGTACTTC
CDR3aa: CASSFLYSGRYHYEQYF

abundance: -
v_gene: TRBV9
d_gene: TRBD2
j_gene: TRBJ2-1
CDR3nt: TGTGCCAGCAGCGTAGGGGGAAGAGGACTAGCGGAAAAAGAATTCTTC
CDR3aa: CASSVGGRGLAEKEFF

abundance: -
v_gene: TRBV15
d_gene: -
j_gene: TRBJ2-5
CDR3nt: TGTGCCACCAGCAGACCGGCGACGGGGACCCAGTACTTC
CDR3aa: CATSRPATGTQYF

abundance: -
v_gene: TRBV28
d_gene: -
j_gene: TRBJ1-5
CDR3nt: TGTGCCAGCAGTTTGACGGGGGTTGGTCAGCCCCAGCATTTT
CDR3aa: CASSLTGVGQPQHF

abundance: once
v_gene: TRBV28
d_gene: -
j_gene: TRBJ2-1
CDR3nt: TGTGCCAGCAGTCCCTTCGGGGGCAATGAGCAGTTCTTC
CDR3aa: CASSPFGGNEQFF

abundance: -
v_gene: TRBV2
d_gene: TRBD1
j_gene: TRBJ2-7
CDR3nt: TGTGCCAGCCAAGACAGGGTTTACGAGCAGTACTTC
CDR3aa: CASQDRVYEQYF

abundance: few
v_gene: TRBV6-5
d_gene: TRBD1
j_gene: TRBJ1-2
CDR3nt: TGTGCCAGCAGTTCCTCGGGGACAGGGTTCAACTATGGCTACACCTTC
CDR3aa: CASSSSGTGFNYGYTF

abundance: -
v_gene: TRBV7-9
d_gene: -
j_gene: TRBJ2-5
CDR3nt: TGTGCCAGCAGCCGCGGGGTGAGAGAGACCCAGTACTTC
CDR3aa: CASSRGVRETQYF

abundance: -
v_gene: TRBV2
d_gene: TRBD2
j_gene: TRBJ2-5
CDR3nt: TGTGCCAGCACCCCCCAGCGGGGGGGCCAAGAGACCCAGTACTTC
CDR3aa: CASTPQRGGQETQYF

abundance: -
v_gene: TRBV6-5
d_gene: -
j_gene: TRBJ2-2
CDR3nt: TGTGCCAGCAGTTACTCGCTAGGCCCCGGGGAGCTGTTTTTT
CDR3aa: CASSYSLGPGELFF

abundance: once
v_gene: TRBV5-4
d_gene: TRBD1
j_gene: TRBJ2-7
CDR3nt: TGTGCCAGCAGACGCGGACAGGAGCTTTCCTACGAGCAGTACTTC
CDR3aa: CASRRGQELSYEQYF

abundance: -
v_gene: TRBV18
d_gene: -
j_gene: TRBJ2-7
CDR3nt: TGTGCCAGCTCTTCCACGCGGGAGCAGTACTTC
CDR3aa: CASSSTREQYF

abundance: once
v_gene: TRBV5-1
d_gene: TRBD2
j_gene: TRBJ2-7
CDR3nt: TGCGCCAGCAGCTCGACTAGCGGGGGGACCGAGCAGTACTTC
CDR3aa: CASSSTSGGTEQYF

abundance: -
v_gene: TRBV28
d_gene: -
j_gene: TRBJ1-3
CDR3nt: TGTGCCAGCAGTATAGGGACAATCCTCTCTGGAAACACCATATATTTT
CDR3aa: CASSIGTILSGNTIYF

abundance: once
v_gene: TRBV7-7
d_gene: TRBD2
j_gene: TRBJ2-1
CDR3nt: TGTGCCAGCAGCGTCGGGCTAGCGGGGCACAATGAGCAGTTCTTC
CDR3aa: CASSVGLAGHNEQFF

abundance: -
v_gene: TRBV19
d_gene: -
j_gene: TRBJ2-1
CDR3nt: TGTGCCAGTAGTCCCAGGTCAGGGGAGTACAATGAGCAGTTCTTC
CDR3aa: CASSPRSGEYNEQFF

abundance: -
v_gene: TRBV9
d_gene: TRBD2
j_gene: TRBJ2-1
CDR3nt: TGTGCCAGCAGCGGGACTAGCGGGGGGTTAAGCTCCTACAATGAGCAGTTCTTC
CDR3aa: CASSGTSGGLSSYNEQFF

abundance: -
v_gene: TRBV7-7
d_gene: TRBD2
j_gene: TRBJ2-2
CDR3nt: TGTGCCAGCAGCCGGACTAGCGGGAACACCGGGGAGCTGTTTTTT
CDR3aa: CASSRTSGNTGELFF

abundance: once
v_gene: TRBV11-3
d_gene: -
j_gene: TRBJ2-1
CDR3nt: TGTGCCAGCAGCTTAGGACAAGCCCATGTCGATGAGCAGTTCTTC
CDR3aa: CASSLGQAHVDEQFF

abundance: -
v_gene: TRBV30
d_gene: -
j_gene: TRBJ1-1
CDR3nt: TGTGCCTGGAGTGTTTTCCGGGACAAGCTCACTGAAGCTTTCTTT
CDR3aa: CAWSVFRDKLTEAFF

abundance: -
v_gene: TRBV24-1
d_gene: TRBD1
j_gene: TRBJ2-2
CDR3nt: TGTGCCACCAGCGGGACAGGGCTCACCGGGGAGCTGTTTTTT
CDR3aa: CATSGTGLTGELFF